Each of the 13 T cell receptor beta chains below was sequenced from the same sample in a study of cytomegalovirus exposure and HLA in healthy donors. A multiplex PCR was run with 60 Vbeta primers and 13 Jbeta primers. Clones were read by immunoSEQ multiplex PCR, and TCRdb kept only the in-frame ones, dropping some. This sample carries more than 95,000 clones, 81% of them seen once, and the ten largest clones take 0.85% to 1.4%. The sample taken for sequencing was PBMCs. The receptors here all came from a woman in her twenties or thirties in good health and CMV-seronegative.

The chain uses TRBV29-1 and TRBJ1-2; D may be TRBD1 (5 bases). Looked up from germline, CDR1 is SQVTM and CDR2 is ANQGSEA. The CDR3 length is 14 residues. V gave up 2 bases and J gave up 4 bases, with 14 bases separating them. CDR3 loop: CSVEIDRPTYGYTF. The DNA of the CDR3 is TGCAGCGTTGAAATTGACAGACCTACCTATGGCTACACCTTC.

CDR3 in amino acids: CASIYAIQGYGYTF. The CDR3 DNA sequence: TGTGCCAGCATCTACGCTATACAGGGCTATGGCTACACCTTC. The rearrangement joins TRBV2 to TRBJ1-2, with D perhaps matching TRBD1 (6 bases). Per the germline V gene, CDR1 is SNHLY and CDR2 is FYNNEI. V lost 7 bases and J 4 bases, leaving 16 bases between the germline ends. CDR3 length: 14 amino acids.

The chain joins TRBV11-2 to TRBJ2-7; TRBD2 might be the D (6 bases). There are 13 residues in the CDR3. The ends were cut back, 1 base at V and 6 bases at J, with 10 bases in the middle. Germline-derived CDR1 and CDR2 are SGHAT and FQNNGV. CDR3 DNA: TGTGCCAGCAGCTTAGGGGAGGCCGGCGAGCAGTACTTC. This gives the protein CASSLGEAGEQYF.

This chain uses TRBV13 with TRBJ2-3, with D hard to call. This CDR3 has 13 amino acids. CDR1 PRHDT and CDR2 FYEKMQ come from the germline V gene (reference sequence). The ends were cut back, 5 bases at V and 0 bases at J, with 6 bases in the middle. The CDR3 protein is CASSKSSTDTQYF. The CDR3 bases are TGTGCCAGCAGCAAATCTAGCACAGATACGCAGTATTTT.

This clone was seen only a few times. The V call is TRBV25-1, the J call TRBJ1-4, with D perhaps TRBD1 (5 bases). The CDR3 is made up of 13 amino acids. The V and J ends lost 3 bases and 8 bases respectively, with 10 bases between them. The V gene's germline CDR1 is MGHDK and CDR2 SYGVNS. The CDR3 nucleotides read TGTGCCAGCAGTGACAGGGCCTGGGAAAAACTGTTTTTT. It specifies CASSDRAWEKLFF.

This rearrangement joins TRBV5-1 to TRBJ2-7; D not certain. Germline V gives CDR1 SGHRS, CDR2 YFSETQ. The CDR3 spans 12 residues. The V and J ends lost 2 bases and 0 bases respectively, with 3 bases between them. CDR3 DNA: TGCGCCAGCAGCTTCAGCTCCTACGAGCAGTACTTC. As protein: CASSFSSYEQYF.

This clone was counted once. The chain is built from TRBV10-3 and TRBJ2-3, with D possibly matching TRBD2 (6 bases). Germline values: CDR1 ENHRY, CDR2 SYGVKD. Trimming removed 0 bases at V and 1 base at J, with 17 bases between. The CDR3 spans 18 residues. In DNA, the CDR3 is TGTGCCATCAGTGAGTCGGACGGGAGCACCCTCCGCACAGATACGCAGTATTTT. Translation: CAISESDGSTLRTDTQYF.

Only one count was recorded for this clone. The sample carries other DNA sequences with the same CDR3. The chain couples TRBV30 to TRBJ1-2, with a tentative D call TRBD1 (6 bases). CDR1 and CDR2 (germline): GTSNPN, SVGIG (reference sequence). Trimming removed 3 bases from V and 8 bases from J, with 13 bases in between. This CDR3 has 12 amino acids. The CDR3 here is CAWSPGDYGYTF. In DNA form, the CDR3 reads TGTGCCTGGAGCCCAGGGGATTACGGCTACACCTTC. Looking up the rest from reference TRBV30 and TRBJ1-2 gives the full variable domain: SQTIHQWPATLVQPVGSPLSLECTVEGTSNPNLYWYRQAAGRGLQLLFYSVGIGQISSEVPQNLSASRPQDRQFILSSKKLLLSDSGFYLCAWSPGDYGYTFGSGTRLTVV.

The chain joins TRBV14 to TRBJ2-3; 13 positions agree with TRBD2. V dropped 3 bases and J dropped 5; count of bases not matched to a gene: 8. Germline values: CDR1 SGHDN, CDR2 FVKESK. The CDR3 runs to 17 residues. This CDR3 is CASSHKLAGGLRDTQYF. CDR3 nucleotide sequence: TGTGCCAGCAGCCACAAACTAGCGGGAGGGCTGAGAGATACGCAGTATTTT.

This chain connects TRBV18 to TRBJ1-4; D is perhaps TRBD1 (6 bases). Germline CDR1 and CDR2: KGHSH and LQKENI. Deletions cut 2 bases from V and 7 bases from J, with 8 bases between. The CDR3 spans 13 residues. Here the CDR3 reads CASSPGTIEKLFF. The CDR3 coding sequence is TGTGCCAGCTCACCAGGGACAATTGAAAAACTGTTTTTT.

The rearrangement links TRBV6-5 to TRBJ1-5; 8 bases line up with TRBD1. The CDR3 consists of 14 residues. CDR1 and CDR2 (germline): MNHEY, SVGAGI. V gave up 7 bases and J gave up 6 bases; unmatched junction bases: 8. Written as DNA, the CDR3 is TGTGCCAGCACCCCGGGACAGGCGGGTCAGCCCCAGCATTTT. Its protein product is CASTPGQAGQPQHF.

The CDR3 reads CASSPLGGAYEQYF. In DNA, the CDR3 is TGCGCCAGCAGTCCCTTGGGGGGGGCCTACGAGCAGTACTTC. The chain is built from TRBV5-1 and TRBJ2-7, with 7 bases lining up with TRBD2. V lost 5 bases and J lost 2; bases outside the gene matches: 7. The germline V gene has CDR1 SGHRS and CDR2 YFSETQ. This CDR3 is 14 amino acids long.

The chain recombines TRBV13 with TRBJ1-4; 10 nucleotides agree with TRBD1. V lost 5 bases to trimming and J lost 5 bases; unmatched junction nucleotides: 2. CDR1 PRHDT and CDR2 FYEKMQ come from the germline V gene (reference sequence). There are 14 residues in the CDR3. CDR3 sequence reads: CASSRTGGNEKLFF. The CDR3 DNA follows: TGTGCCAGCAGCCGGACAGGGGGGAATGAAAAACTGTTTTTT.